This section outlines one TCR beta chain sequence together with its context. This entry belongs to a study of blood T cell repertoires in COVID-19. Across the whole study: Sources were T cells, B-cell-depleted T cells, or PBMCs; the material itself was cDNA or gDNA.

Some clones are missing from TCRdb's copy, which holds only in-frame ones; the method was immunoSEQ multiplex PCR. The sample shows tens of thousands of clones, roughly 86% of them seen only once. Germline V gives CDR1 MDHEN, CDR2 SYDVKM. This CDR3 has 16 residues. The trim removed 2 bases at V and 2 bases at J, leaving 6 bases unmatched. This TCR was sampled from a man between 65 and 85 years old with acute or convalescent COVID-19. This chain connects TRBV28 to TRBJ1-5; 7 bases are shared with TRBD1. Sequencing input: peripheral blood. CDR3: CASSLRQGEGNQPQHF. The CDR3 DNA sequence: TGTGCCAGCAGTTTACGACAGGGAGAGGGCAATCAGCCCCAGCATTTT. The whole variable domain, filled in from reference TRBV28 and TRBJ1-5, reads DVKVTQSSRYLVKRTGEKVFLECVQDMDHENMFWYRQDPGLGLRLIYFSYDVKMKEKGDIPEGYSVSREKKERFSLILESASTNQTSMYLCASSLRQGEGNQPQHFGDGTRLSIL.